Below are 30 T cell receptor beta chains sequenced from a single sample in a study of blood T cell repertoires in COVID-19. Profiled with immunoSEQ multiplex PCR; TCRdb holds only in-frame clones, not every one. The sample lists about 150,000 clones, about 90% occurring once. Sequenced: peripheral blood. The receptors originated from a man in his fifties or sixties with acute or convalescent COVID-19.

The chain has TRBV6-5 and TRBJ1-5; possibly TRBD1 for D (5 bases). The ends were cut back, 5 bases at V and 7 bases at J, with 15 bases in the middle. CDR1 MNHEY and CDR2 SVGAGI come from the germline V gene. The CDR3 consists of 14 residues. DNA for the CDR3: TGTGCCAGCAGTCGGGGGAGGAAGGGCCAGCCCCAGCATTTT. It specifies CASSRGRKGQPQHF.

V and J are TRBV10-3 and TRBJ2-1; 9 bases line up with TRBD2. This CDR3 region has 17 residues. V shed 10 bases and J 2 bases; nucleotides not matched to a gene: 15. Germline CDR1 ENHRY, CDR2 SYGVKD. This CDR3 is CATRPGREGPPYNEQFF. The CDR3, as DNA: TGTGCCACCCGACCCGGGCGGGAGGGCCCCCCCTACAATGAGCAGTTCTTC.

The chain joins TRBV6-5 to TRBJ1-1; no clear D. V lost 1 base, J lost 1 base, and 13 bases lay in between. CDR1 is MNHEY and CDR2 is SVGAGI in the germline V gene. CDR3 length: 16 amino acids. The CDR3 nucleotides are TGTGCCAGCAGTTACTTGGCCGGGGTGGGGAACACTGAAGCTTTCTTT. This sequence encodes CASSYLAGVGNTEAFF.

This chain connects TRBV18 to TRBJ1-4; TRBD1 might be the D (5 bases). Trimming shortened V by 3 bases and J by 3 bases, and 14 bases separated the two germline ends. The CDR3 is 16 residues long. Per the germline V gene, CDR1 is KGHSH and CDR2 is LQKENI. CDR3 coding DNA: TGTGCCAGCTCACCTCGTCGGGGGGACTCTAATGAAAAACTGTTTTTT. Translation: CASSPRRGDSNEKLFF.

The J gene is TRBJ1-3, the V gene TRBV5-1; the D is unclear. This CDR3 has 15 amino acids. The germline V gene encodes CDR1 SGHRS and CDR2 YFSETQ. V was pared by 0 bases and J by 0 bases, with 7 bases between. The CDR3 region has the DNA TGCGCCAGCAGCTTGGAAGGAGGCTCTGGAAACACCATATATTTT. Encoded protein: CASSLEGGSGNTIYF.

The V gene is TRBV5-1, the J gene TRBJ2-7; 7 nucleotides agree with TRBD2. CDR1 and CDR2 (germline): SGHRS, YFSETQ. The CDR3 extends over 15 amino acids. Germline trimming cut 0 bases from V and 3 bases from J; bases unmatched to any gene: 6. CDR3 protein: CASSLAGGRVYEQYF. In DNA, the CDR3 is TGCGCCAGCAGCTTGGCCGGAGGGAGGGTCTACGAGCAGTACTTC.

The genes are TRBV7-2 and TRBJ1-2, with 9 bases fitting TRBD1. Germline assignment: CDR1 SGHTA and CDR2 FQGNSA. The ends lost 1 base at V and 7 bases at J; junction bases unmatched: 7. The CDR3 totals 15 residues. CDR3 loop: CASSLGDRGVFGYTF. In DNA, the CDR3 is TGTGCCAGCAGCTTAGGCGACAGGGGGGTATTTGGCTACACCTTC.

This clone was recorded once. The V gene is TRBV7-3, the J gene TRBJ1-1; 7 positions match TRBD1. Germline CDR1 and CDR2: SGHTA and FQGTGA. V was pared by 5 bases and J by 5 bases, with 5 bases of the junction left unmatched. This CDR3 is 13 amino acids long. As DNA, the CDR3 is TGTGCCAGCAGCCTAGACAGGGATACTGAAGCTTTCTTT. Protein sequence: CASSLDRDTEAFF. The variable domain in full, with the rest retrieved from reference TRBV7-3 and TRBJ1-1, is GAGVSQTPSNKVTEKGKYVELRCDPISGHTALYWYRQSLGQGPEFLIYFQGTGAADDSGLPNDRFFAVRPEGSVSTLKIQRTERGDSAVYLCASSLDRDTEAFFGQGTRLTVV.

This sequence joins TRBV7-2 and TRBJ2-5; 9 nucleotides line up with TRBD1. The CDR3 runs to 15 residues. The J segment lost 2 bases and the V segment lost 5 bases, leaving 6 bases of the junction unmatched. CDR1 is SGHTA and CDR2 is FQGNSA in the germline V gene. Here the CDR3 DNA reads TGTGCCAGCAGCACCGGACAGGGGAGGCAAGAGACCCAGTACTTC. Translation: CASSTGQGRQETQYF. Full variable domain (missing parts from reference TRBV7-2 and TRBJ2-5): GAGVSQSPSNKVTEKGKDVELRCDPISGHTALYWYRQSLGQGLEFLIYFQGNSAPDKSGLPSDRFSAERTGGSVSTLTIQRTQQEDSAVYLCASSTGQGRQETQYFGPGTRLLVL.

V is TRBV7-2 and J is TRBJ1-5, with 10 bases matching TRBD1. V gave up 5 bases and J gave up 6 bases; unmatched junction bases: 10. CDR1 and CDR2 from the germline V gene are SGHTA and FQGNSA. CDR3 size: 16 residues. DNA for the CDR3: TGTGCCAGCAGCCCAGCGACAGGGGGCTCCCCTCAGCCCCAGCATTTT. Its translation: CASSPATGGSPQPQHF.

V and J are TRBV5-1 and TRBJ2-7; TRBD2 matches 7 bases. The germline gives CDR1 SGHRS, CDR2 YFSETQ. V lost 4 bases and J lost 2; bases outside the gene matches: 6. The CDR3 has 14 residues. The CDR3 DNA sequence: TGCGCCAGCAGCCAATTTGGGACTACCTACGAGCAGTACTTC. Protein sequence: CASSQFGTTYEQYF.

This chain uses TRBV3-1 (or the pseudogene TRBV3-2) with TRBJ2-1, with 11 bases fitting TRBD2. Germline V gene data show CDR1 as LGHDT and CDR2 as YNNKEL (reference sequence). The CDR3 has 17 residues. Germline trimming cut 4 bases from V and 6 bases from J; bases unmatched to any gene: 11. DNA for the CDR3: TGTGCCAGCAGCCCCCTCGTTACTAGCGGGAGAATCAATGAGCAGTTCTTC. It encodes CASSPLVTSGRINEQFF.

V usage is TRBV9 and J usage is TRBJ2-7, with TRBD2 matching over 9 bases. This CDR3 is built from 13 residues. V shed 0 bases and J 7 bases; nucleotides not matched to a gene: 2. The germline V gene has CDR1 SGDLS and CDR2 YYNGEE. The CDR3 DNA follows: TGTGCCAGCAGCGTAGCTACTAGCGGGGAGCAGTACTTC. Amino acid sequence: CASSVATSGEQYF.

The chain joins TRBV13 to TRBJ2-5; 12 bases match TRBD2. This CDR3 is 17 amino acids long. CDR1 is PRHDT, CDR2 FYEKMQ, per germline (reference sequence). With 2 bases clipped from V and 4 bases from J, the junction kept 8 bases outside the gene matches. CDR3 amino acids: CASSLIGLAGYGETQYF. In DNA form, the CDR3 reads TGTGCCAGCAGCTTAATCGGACTAGCGGGATACGGAGAGACCCAGTACTTC.

This chain uses TRBV7-9 with TRBJ1-5, with D perhaps matching TRBD1 (6 bases). From germline, CDR1 is SEHNR and CDR2 FQNEAQ (reference sequence). V lost 5 bases, J lost 7 bases, and 15 bases lay in between. This CDR3 has 14 residues. The CDR3 is CASSSGQQGQPQHF. Here the CDR3 DNA reads TGTGCCAGCAGCAGCGGACAGCAGGGGCAGCCCCAGCATTTT.

The chain combines TRBV5-1 with TRBJ1-2; 8 nucleotides align to TRBD1. The junction had 9 bases not matched to a gene; V was cut back by 4 bases and J by 4 bases. This CDR3 contains 15 residues. Germline loops: CDR1 SGHRS, CDR2 YFSETQ. In nucleotides, the CDR3 is TGCGCCAGCAGCGTAGGACAGGGAGTTACCTATGGCTACACCTTC. Its translation is CASSVGQGVTYGYTF.

The sample holds one count of this clone. The DNA for the CDR3 is TGTGCCAGCTCACCGGGCGGGGGCTACACCTTC. It specifies CASSPGGGYTF. J is TRBJ1-2 and V is TRBV18; D ambiguous. Germline V CDR1 and CDR2: KGHSH, LQKENI. Trimming took 3 bases from V and 8 from J, leaving 7 bases between them. This CDR3 has 11 residues.

The chain recombines TRBV3-1 (or the pseudogene TRBV3-2) with TRBJ1-2; D unresolved. The V end lost 2 bases, the J end lost 7 bases, and 11 bases lay between the germline ends. The CDR3 is 13 amino acids. Germline values: CDR1 LGHDT, CDR2 YNNKEL (reference sequence). Here the CDR3 reads CASSQTRPLGYTF. The CDR3 bases are TGTGCCAGCAGCCAAACTCGCCCTCTTGGCTACACCTTC.

This chain uses TRBV11-2 with TRBJ1-1; tentatively, D is TRBD1 (6 bases). The CDR3 consists of 14 residues. Germline V lookup: CDR1 SGHAT, CDR2 FQNNGV. The V end lost 5 bases, the J end lost 4 bases, and 14 bases lay between the germline ends. The CDR3 protein is CASSLQGLSTEAFF. CDR3 sequence (DNA): TGTGCCAGCAGCCTACAGGGCTTGAGCACTGAAGCTTTCTTT.

The chain couples TRBV29-1 to TRBJ2-3, with TRBD2 matching 7 bases. V lost 7 bases and J lost 4; bases outside the gene matches: 11. This CDR3 is built from 14 residues. Germline values: CDR1 SQVTM, CDR2 ANQGSEA. CDR3 protein: CSGHPGTIPDTQYF. The CDR3 DNA reads TGCAGCGGCCACCCCGGGACTATTCCAGATACGCAGTATTTT.

Worth noting for this clone: This is likely a read error, given that the CDR3 carries no conserved phenylalanine or tryptophan at its end. Because the CDR3's place on the DNA is in doubt, the DNA is left out and the CDR3 is given as listed by TCRdb. V is TRBV29-1 and J is TRBJ1-2; the D call TRBD1 from the table was never checked on the DNA. Germline V gene sequence: CDR1 SQVTM, CDR2 ANQGSEA. Termini included, the CDR3 measures 13 amino acids. This CDR3 reads CSVEDGQGRVNFS.

V and J are TRBV28 and TRBJ1-2; the D is unclear. V lost 6 bases and J 7 bases, leaving 15 bases between the germline ends. The germline V gene encodes CDR1 MDHEN and CDR2 SYDVKM. The CDR3 spans 13 residues. This chain's CDR3 is CASRRGGLGGYTF. CDR3 coding DNA: TGTGCCAGCAGGCGTGGAGGCCTGGGTGGCTACACCTTC.

V usage is TRBV6-2 or TRBV6-3 and J usage is TRBJ1-2; 7 bases are a match to TRBD1. Unmatched junction bases numbered 2, after V lost 3 bases and J lost 4 bases. There are 13 residues in the CDR3. The V gene's germline CDR1 is MNHEY and CDR2 SVGEGT. The CDR3: CASSYRDSYGYTF. The CDR3, as DNA: TGTGCCAGCAGTTATCGGGACAGCTATGGCTACACCTTC.

V gene TRBV4-1 combines with J gene TRBJ2-3, with D possibly TRBD2 on 6 matching bases. Trimming stripped 3 bases from V and 2 bases from J, with 18 bases between. Per germline, CDR1 MGHRA and CDR2 YSYEKL. The CDR3 loop spans 17 amino acids. The CDR3, as DNA: TGCGCCAGCAGCCAGGGGACTCTACGGTTCGACACAGATACGCAGTATTTT. Its protein product is CASSQGTLRFDTDTQYF.

The V gene is TRBV27, the J gene TRBJ1-5, with 7 bases matching TRBD1. The CDR3 runs 14 residues. The ends lost 8 bases at V and 2 bases at J; junction bases unmatched: 6. Germline CDR1 is MNHEY and CDR2 is SMNVEV (reference sequence). The CDR3 loop reads CASSITGGNQPQHF. The CDR3 DNA is TGTGCCAGCTCAATAACAGGGGGCAATCAGCCCCAGCATTTT.

The chain links TRBV7-6 to TRBJ1-4, with TRBD1 as a possible D gene (6 bases). The length of the CDR3 is 16 residues. The ends were cut back, 1 base at V and 1 base at J, with 10 bases in the middle. Germline V CDR1 and CDR2: SGHVS, FNYEAQ. The DNA of the CDR3 is TGTGCCAGCAGCTTAGGCGCAGGGGTAACTAATGAAAAACTGTTTTTT. Amino acid sequence: CASSLGAGVTNEKLFF.

The rearrangement joins TRBV10-1 to TRBJ2-7, with 8 positions matching TRBD2. Per germline, CDR1 WNHNN and CDR2 SYGVQD (reference sequence). The CDR3 runs to 13 residues. With V trimmed by 5 bases and J by 12 bases, 12 bases remained unmatched. The CDR3 nucleotides are TGCGCCAGCAGTTCCCCCGGGACTAGGGGCCGGTACTTC. Translating it yields CASSSPGTRGRYF.

The chain couples TRBV3-1 (or the pseudogene TRBV3-2) to TRBJ1-3; D remains unclear. CDR3 length: 16 residues. Trimming shortened V by 0 bases and J by 3 bases, and 12 bases separated the two germline ends. The V gene's germline CDR1 is LGHDT and CDR2 YNNKEL (reference sequence). The chain's CDR3 is CASSQDSTGFGNTIYF. The CDR3 DNA reads as TGTGCCAGCAGCCAAGATAGTACGGGTTTTGGAAACACCATATATTTT.

The chain recombines TRBV14 with TRBJ2-1; D is possibly TRBD1 (6 bases). The CDR3 is made up of 15 amino acids. With 5 bases removed from V and 0 bases from J, the gap between germline ends came to 11 bases. Germline V CDR1 and CDR2: SGHDN, FVKESK. The DNA for the CDR3 is TGTGCCAGCAGCTACGGGACACCCTCCTACAATGAGCAGTTCTTC. Encoded protein: CASSYGTPSYNEQFF.

The V gene is TRBV6-4, the J gene TRBJ2-2; D is possibly TRBD2 (5 bases). V lost 4 bases, J lost 8 bases, and 11 bases lay in between. The germline V gene has CDR1 MRHNA and CDR2 SNTAGT. There are 13 residues in the CDR3. The DNA of the CDR3 is TGTGCCAGCAGTGTTAGAGGGCGAGGGGAGCTGTTTTTT. Translated, it gives CASSVRGRGELFF.